This section outlines one T cell receptor beta chain sequence together with its context. Its antigen target is currently unknown. No much larger clone is present one base from it, and per-base qualities are unavailable. Collaborating institutions collected whole blood in K2EDTA tubes following their own protocols. Collaborator samples were shipped for TCRbeta analysis as frozen whole blood, isolated PBMCs, or DNA extracted from either sample type. TCRbeta CDR3 regions were amplified from genomic DNA using the immunoSEQ Assay, a bias-controlled multiplex PCR. In the original analysis: Within the assay, amplification of reference gene primers was used to estimate how many nucleated cells each sample contained. To quantify the absolute abundance of each unique TCRbeta CDR3 rearrangement, sequence reads were collapsed and filtered. For each sample, productive Simpson clonality was calculated as the square root of Simpson's diversity index over productive rearrangements. Entries here come from immuneACCESS through TCRdb and include only in-frame sequences with V and J called. Some clones fail to appear in such tables; in the studies checked, an unresolved V gene covers under half of the shortfall, and the cause of the remainder is unknown. V and J calls plus clone size are reproduced from that table; the DNA served to infer D and trimming. A total of roughly 200,000 clones appear in this sample, approximately 85% of them only once. Around 9.9% of the sample goes to the ten largest clones.

CDR1 and CDR2 are drawn from the germline V gene: MNHNS, SASEGT. V was cut back by 1 base and J by 4 bases, leaving a gap of 13 bases between them. The CDR3 holds 15 amino acids from the cysteine to the phenylalanine. Only the CDR3 portion is preserved as DNA: 45 bases, with reading frame beginning at the first base. This entry belongs to a study of blood T cell repertoires in COVID-19 (dated by TCRdb to the early 2020s). Background on the whole study: Samples covering the acute and convalescent phases of COVID-19 were provided by collaborators in the United States, Italy and Spain. The samples were drawn from two sources: the first 160 participants of the ongoing ImmuneRACE study, and fewer than 1,500 subjects contributed by 6 global collaborators. Sample metadata almost always included a de-identified subject ID, COVID-19 status, age in years and sex. HLA class I and class II types, where available, came from metadata supplied by the sample provider rather than from assay-based typing. The dataset comprised deeply sampled blood TCRbeta repertoires from subjects exposed to, actively infected with, or recovered from COVID-19. The repertoires were released in a freely available public database intended as a resource for research on the immune response to SARS-CoV-2. The material from the prospective study consisted of cDNA or gDNA derived from T cells, B-cell-depleted T cells, or PBMCs.

The investigation overall reported the following: The amount of clinical and demographic metadata varied by source and participant and was provided uncurated.

The rearranged chain carries TRBV6-1 and TRBJ1-2, and possibly TRBD1, on 5 matching bases. The receptor was isolated from a human donor with active or convalescent COVID-19. The donor label of this sample is uncertain. Sequenced material: peripheral blood. The base sequence is TGTGCCAGCAGTGAAGAGAGGCGGGGGGGCTATGGCTACACCTTC. It encodes CASSEERRGGYGYTF.